The 16 T cell receptor beta chains below were found in one sample sequenced in a study of tumor-infiltrating lymphocytes in primary liver carcinoma (dated by TCRdb to 2016 to 2017). Without any cell sorting, total RNA and DNA were co-extracted from about 21-30 mg of bulk tissue using the AllPrep DNA/RNA mini kit. The sequencing machine was an Illumina HiSeq 2500. TCRbeta-specific cDNA was reverse-transcribed from approximately 500 ng total RNA using a constant-region primer and ProtoScript II reverse transcriptase. Construction of the TCRbeta libraries relied on three nested rounds of multiplex PCR, following a slightly modified ARM-PCR procedure. Each of the first two PCR rounds ran for approximately 11 cycles using multiplex TRBV1-TRBV30 forward primers together with a Cbeta reverse primer. TCRdb handled the public reads itself, with Q25 trimming in fastp and clone calling in MiXCR, and kept productive beta chains. Here each entry gathers all rows of one CDR3 protein and keeps the most common genes and DNA. Present in this sample are 90,000 to 150,000 distinct CDR3 sequences, around 70% of which were seen just once. 8.1% of the sample comes from the top ten.

Sequencing was done on a sample of tumor-adjacent normal liver tissue. These TCRs come from an older woman with primary liver carcinoma and hepatitis B virus infection.

This clonotype has ten or more counts. The chain recombines TRBV7-9 with TRBJ2-3; the D gene is possibly TRBD2 (6 bases). CDR1 is SEHNR, CDR2 FQNEAQ, per germline (reference sequence). The CDR3 sequence is 19 residues long. V lost 4 bases and J 0 bases, leaving 23 bases between the germline ends. For the CDR3, the DNA is TGTGCCAGCAGCTCCACTTATCGCGGGGCGGTCAATAGCACAGATACGCAGTATTTT. It specifies CASSSTYRGAVNSTDTQYF.

The rearrangement uses TRBV4-2 and TRBJ2-7; D is ambiguous. The CDR3 has 12 residues. The germline V gene has CDR1 LGHNA and CDR2 YNFKEQ. Trimming left V 3 bases short and J 3 bases short, with 6 bases between. This CDR3 reads CASSQVDYEQYF. Here the CDR3 DNA reads TGTGCCAGCAGCCAGGTGGACTACGAGCAGTACTTC.

This clonotype has only a few counts. Just one base apart from a much larger clone, this may be a read error. The CDR3, as DNA: TGTGCCTGCAGCGAAAGGGGGAGGAACAATGAGCAGTTCTTC. This encodes CACSERGRNNEQFF. V and J are TRBV5-4 and TRBJ2-1, with D possibly called TRBD1 or TRBD2 (6 bases each). The germline V gene encodes CDR1 SGHNT and CDR2 YYREEE (reference sequence). CDR3 length: 14 amino acids. The whole variable domain, remainder taken from reference TRBV5-4 and TRBJ2-1, is ETGVTQSPTHLIKTRGQQVTLRCSSQSGHNTVSWYQQALGQGPQFIFQYYREEENGRGNFPPRFSGLQFPNYSSELNVNALELDDSALYLCACSERGRNNEQFFGPGTRLTVL.

The rearrangement joins TRBV5-6 to TRBJ1-1, with a possible D match to TRBD1 (6 bases). Trimming shortened V by 5 bases and J by 0 bases, and 20 bases separated the two germline ends. In germline, CDR1 is SGHDT, CDR2 YYEEEE. This CDR3 is built from 17 residues. CDR3 in DNA: TGTGCCAGCAGTAGTGGGATGGGGGCCTTTATGAACACTGAAGCTTTCTTT. Amino acid sequence: CASSSGMGAFMNTEAFF.

This chain connects TRBV5-1 to TRBJ1-1; D perhaps matches TRBD1 (5 bases). The germline gives CDR1 SGHRS, CDR2 YFSETQ. The V end lost 0 bases, the J end lost 6 bases, and 12 bases lay between the germline ends. The CDR3 totals 14 residues. DNA of the CDR3: TGCGCCAGCAGCTTGGCATCAGGGTTGGCTGAAGCTTTCTTT. This gives the protein CASSLASGLAEAFF.

CDR3 sequence (DNA): TGTGCCAGTAGCAGCCACATAGGGTCTAGTGGGACCCAGTACTTC. This gives the protein CASSSHIGSSGTQYF. This chain uses TRBV5-4 with TRBJ2-5; the D is unclear. The germline gives CDR1 SGHNT, CDR2 YYREEE (reference sequence). CDR3 length: 15 residues. V was shortened by 8 bases and J by 7 bases, with 24 bases between the two germline ends.

Comments on this clonotype: A read error may produce the germline difference seen at one junction end. This rearrangement joins TRBV4-1 to TRBJ2-1, with D tentatively TRBD2 (5 bases). This CDR3 is built from 15 residues. Germline CDR1 is MGHRA and CDR2 is YSYEKL. CDR3 loop: CASNQAEGSYNEQFF. CDR3 nucleotide sequence: TGCGCCAGCAACCAAGCCGAGGGCTCCTACAATGAACAATTCTTC.

This sequence joins TRBV5-1 and TRBJ2-1; D is possibly TRBD1 or TRBD2 (5 bases each). This CDR3 comprises 15 residues. From germline, CDR1 is SGHRS and CDR2 YFSETQ. Trimming cost V 4 bases and J 8 bases, with 19 bases left between them. For the CDR3, the DNA is TGCGCCAGCAGCCCGGGTGGGGTAGTGGGGGATGAGCAGTTCTTC. This sequence encodes CASSPGGVVGDEQFF.

This clonotype occurred a few times. One end of the junction is discordant with germline, which a read error may explain. CDR3: CVSRKTGMNQPQHF. The CDR3, as DNA: TGTGTCAGCAGAAAGACAGGGATGAATCAGCCCCAGCATTTT. This chain links TRBV6-5 with TRBJ1-5; 7 nucleotides agree with TRBD1. Germline V gene sequence: CDR1 MNHEY, CDR2 SVGAGI. CDR3 length equals 14 residues.

This clonotype was found a few times. A read error is possible here, since a much larger clone lies one base away. The chain is built from TRBV13 and TRBJ2-6, with D unclear. The CDR3 is 14 amino acids. Germline assignment: CDR1 PRHDT and CDR2 FYEKMQ (reference sequence). DNA for the CDR3: TGTGCCAACAGCTTGGGCTCTGGGGCCAACGTCCTGACTTTC. This sequence encodes CANSLGSGANVLTF.

This clonotype was detected a few times. One end of the junction varies from germline; a read error may be responsible. The DNA of the CDR3 is TGTGCTAGCAGCTTAGTACAGGGGACCTACGAGCAGTACTTC. Translated, it gives CASSLVQGTYEQYF. The V and J genes are TRBV11-2 and TRBJ2-7, with 7 bases fitting TRBD1. The CDR3 length is 14 residues. Germline V gives CDR1 SGHAT, CDR2 FQNNGV. Based on the CDR3 plus reference TRBV11-2 and TRBJ2-7, the full variable domain is EAGVAQSPRYKIIEKRQSVAFWCNPISGHATLYWYQQILGQGPKLLIQFQNNGVVDDSQLPKDRFSAERLKGVDSTLKIQPAKLEDSAVYLCASSLVQGTYEQYFGPGTRLTVT.

A single count supports this clonotype. V gene TRBV4-1 combines with J gene TRBJ2-7; D gene ambiguous. The CDR3 runs to 16 residues. V lost 0 bases to trimming and J lost 1 base, with 13 bases between them. In germline, CDR1 is MGHRA, CDR2 YSYEKL. The CDR3 nucleotides are TGCGCCAGCAGCCAAGAGTTTTCGGTAGGGTCCTACGAGCAGTACTTC. This codes for CASSQEFSVGSYEQYF.

V usage is TRBV11-2 and J usage is TRBJ2-7; 8 bases align to TRBD1. V trimming: 7 bases; J trimming: 2 bases; junction bases outside the gene matches: 10. Germline loops: CDR1 SGHAT, CDR2 FQNNGV. The CDR3 is 15 residues long. In DNA form, the CDR3 reads TGTGCCAGCAACTTCGGGACAGGCGGAACCTACGAGCAGTACGTC. Translating gives CASNFGTGGTYEQYV.

In this sample, this clonotype turned up a few times. Compared with germline, one end of the junction differs, possibly owing to a read error. The chain links TRBV5-1 to TRBJ2-7; 7 bases align to TRBD1. Germline CDR1 is SGHRS and CDR2 is YFSETQ. This CDR3 spans 16 amino acids. DNA for the CDR3: TGCGTCAGCAGCTCGACTCTGCGTGCAGGGGGAAACGAGCAGTACTTC. Its translation: CVSSSTLRAGGNEQYF. The entire variable domain, with the rest obtained from reference TRBV5-1 and TRBJ2-7, is as follows: KAGVTQTPRYLIKTRGQQVTLSCSPISGHRSVSWYQQTPGQGLQFLFEYFSETQRNKGNFPGRFSGRQFSNSRSEMNVSTLELGDSALYLCVSSSTLRAGGNEQYFGPGTRLTVT.

The chain combines TRBV11-2 with TRBJ2-5; 9 nucleotides match TRBD2. Germline lookup yields CDR1 SGHAT and CDR2 FQNNGV. CDR3 length: 16 amino acids. V shed 11 bases, J shed 4 bases, and the junction held 17 bases outside the gene matches. In DNA, the CDR3 is TGTGCCTACAACTACTCCCGTGGTAGCGGGAGAGAGACCCAGTACTTC. It yields the protein CAYNYSRGSGRETQYF.

Of note for this clonotype: This may come from a read error, since a much larger clone is one base off. This chain joins TRBV5-8 and TRBJ1-1; maybe TRBD1 (5 bases). Per germline, CDR1 SGHTS and CDR2 YDEGEE. The CDR3 has 14 residues. CDR3 in amino acids: CSSSRQGRGTEAFF. CDR3 nucleotides: TGTTCCAGCAGCAGGCAGGGAAGGGGCACTGAAGCTTTCTTT.